One sample yielded the 23 T cell receptor beta chains listed below, sequenced in a study of T cells after yellow fever vaccination. Via MiXCR, TCRdb re-called the 5' RACE reads, giving one row per CDR3 protein. Altogether about 260,000 distinct CDR3 sequences are present, 5.2% being singletons, with the ten largest covering about 3.5%. The specimen comprised CD4+ T cells sorted from PBMCs, sampled on the day of the yellow fever booster vaccination. The receptors come from a man younger than 35 who received the YFV17D yellow fever vaccine.

This clonotype was seen repeatedly, ten times or more. The genes are TRBV7-9 and TRBJ2-1, with TRBD2 identical over 13 bases. Trimming cost V 1 base and J 0 bases; bases outside gene matches: 0. The CDR3 is 17 amino acids. The germline CDR1 and CDR2 sequences are SEHNR and FQNEAQ (reference sequence). The DNA for the CDR3 is TGTGCCAGCAGCTTAGGACTAGCGGGGGGCTCCTACAATGAGCAGTTCTTC. Translating gives CASSLGLAGGSYNEQFF.

V gene TRBV20-1 combines with J gene TRBJ2-1, with 8 nucleotides matching TRBD1. This CDR3 is 14 amino acids long. Germline V CDR1 and CDR2: DFQATT, SNEGSKA (reference sequence). The junction had 6 bases not matched to a gene; V was cut back by 0 bases and J by 8 bases. In nucleotides, the CDR3 is TGCAGTGCTAGAGATGACAGGGGCGGGGATGAGCAGTTCTTC. Translating it yields CSARDDRGGDEQFF.

This clonotype occurred a few times. The J gene is TRBJ1-4, the V gene TRBV5-1, with 7 bases identical to TRBD1. The ends lost 3 bases at V and 5 bases at J; junction bases unmatched: 7. This CDR3 comprises 15 residues. CDR1 is SGHRS and CDR2 is YFSETQ in the germline V gene. This chain's CDR3 is CASSSTGQLNEKLFF. Here the CDR3 DNA reads TGCGCCAGCAGCTCAACGGGACAGCTAAATGAAAAACTGTTTTTT.

Many counts were recorded for this clonotype. The rearrangement joins TRBV5-1 to TRBJ2-1; TRBD1 is a possible D gene (6 bases). V lost 2 bases and J 2 bases, leaving 11 bases between the germline ends. Per the germline V gene, CDR1 is SGHRS and CDR2 is YFSETQ. CDR3 length equals 15 residues. The CDR3, as DNA: TGCGCCAGCAGCTTCGGTCAGGGGACCTACAATGAGCAGTTCTTC. Translation: CASSFGQGTYNEQFF. The full variable domain, its missing parts supplied by reference TRBV5-1 and TRBJ2-1, is KAGVTQTPRYLIKTRGQQVTLSCSPISGHRSVSWYQQTPGQGLQFLFEYFSETQRNKGNFPGRFSGRQFSNSRSEMNVSTLELGDSALYLCASSFGQGTYNEQFFGPGTRLTVL.

This clonotype was counted ten times or more. V and J are TRBV4-3 and TRBJ2-2, with D hard to call. Germline V gene lookup returns CDR1 LGHNA and CDR2 YSLEER. Trimming took off 0 bases at V and 6 bases at J, with 8 bases between the two ends. This CDR3 is built from 14 residues. Written as DNA, the CDR3 is TGCGCCAGCAGCCAAGAGAAGGCTCCCGGGGAGCTGTTTTTT. Amino acids: CASSQEKAPGELFF.

The chain joins TRBV15 to TRBJ1-3; no firm D call. The CDR3 consists of 15 residues. Germline V gives CDR1 LNHNV, CDR2 YYDKDF (reference sequence). V was pared by 0 bases and J by 0 bases, with 6 bases between. CDR3 protein: CATSRDWSSGNTIYF. Here the CDR3 DNA reads TGTGCCACCAGCAGAGATTGGAGCTCTGGAAACACCATATATTTT.

This clonotype was seen more than once but under ten times. This chain joins TRBV20-1 and TRBJ2-1; D may match TRBD1 or TRBD2 (5 bases each). CDR1 is DFQATT and CDR2 is SNEGSKA in the germline V gene (reference sequence). The ends were cut back, 5 bases at V and 9 bases at J, with 17 bases in the middle. This CDR3 comprises 13 residues. This CDR3 is CSAVPGRRIEQFF. CDR3 bases: TGCAGTGCTGTGCCGGGACGACGAATTGAGCAGTTCTTC.

This clonotype turned up a few times. The chain carries TRBV4-3 and TRBJ2-7, with D perhaps matching TRBD2 (5 bases). V was clipped by 3 bases and J by 1 base, with 16 bases between them. Germline CDR1 reads LGHNA; CDR2 reads YSLEER. The CDR3 is made up of 16 amino acids. CDR3 DNA sequence: TGCGCCAGCAGCCAGTCCCTGGGGAGTGGTTCCTACGAGCAGTACGTC. Its protein is CASSQSLGSGSYEQYV.

The rearrangement links TRBV5-1 to TRBJ2-3; 7 nucleotides align to TRBD2. J gave up 0 bases and V 0 bases, and 4 bases lay outside the gene matches. The CDR3 is 16 amino acids. In germline, CDR1 is SGHRS, CDR2 YFSETQ. The CDR3 loop is CASSLGVGGSTDTQYF. The DNA of the CDR3 is TGCGCCAGCAGCTTGGGGGTCGGGGGGAGCACAGATACGCAGTATTTT.

In its sample, this clonotype was seen a few times. V usage is TRBV7-2 and J usage is TRBJ2-3, with 8 bases matching TRBD2. The trim removed 4 bases at V and 5 bases at J, leaving 5 bases unmatched. This CDR3 is built from 14 residues. The germline CDR1 and CDR2 sequences are SGHTA and FQGNSA. The CDR3 region has the DNA TGTGCCAGCAGCTCCCGGGGGGGGAGAGATACGCAGTATTTT. Its translation: CASSSRGGRDTQYF. The full variable domain, completed using reference TRBV7-2 and TRBJ2-3, is GAGVSQSPSNKVTEKGKDVELRCDPISGHTALYWYRQSLGQGLEFLIYFQGNSAPDKSGLPSDRFSAERTGGSVSTLTIQRTQQEDSAVYLCASSSRGGRDTQYFGPGTRLTVL.

The rearrangement uses TRBV29-1 and TRBJ2-5; D remains ambiguous. In germline, CDR1 is SQVTM, CDR2 ANQGSEA. This CDR3 comprises 13 residues. Trimming cost V 4 bases and J 7 bases, with 16 bases left between them. The CDR3 region is CSVARNELGTQYF. CDR3 in DNA: TGCAGCGTTGCACGAAACGAGTTGGGGACCCAGTACTTC.

This clonotype has a count of ten or more. The chain has TRBV5-1 and TRBJ2-2; maybe TRBD1 (6 bases). This CDR3 has 14 amino acids. Germline-derived CDR1 and CDR2 are SGHRS and YFSETQ. V was cut by 4 bases and J by 1 base, with 8 bases left in between. CDR3 amino acids: CASSGTLNTGELFF. Here the CDR3 DNA reads TGCGCCAGCAGCGGGACACTGAACACCGGGGAGCTGTTTTTT.

The rearrangement links TRBV7-9 to TRBJ1-3; TRBD1 agrees at 11 bases. Germline V gene data show CDR1 as SEHNR and CDR2 as FQNEAQ (reference sequence). V lost 6 bases, J lost 8 bases, and 9 bases stayed unmatched. The CDR3 spans 15 residues. For the CDR3, the DNA is TGTGCCAGCAGTTCGGACAGGGGGCGAGGGGACACCATATATTTT. It yields the protein CASSSDRGRGDTIYF.

This clonotype was detected a few times. The chain employs TRBV20-1 and TRBJ2-1, with D perhaps matching TRBD1 or TRBD2 (5 bases each). The CDR3 covers 13 residues. Trimming took 0 bases from V and 8 from J, leaving 11 bases between them. Per the germline V gene, CDR1 is DFQATT and CDR2 is SNEGSKA (reference sequence). The CDR3, as DNA: TGCAGTGCTAGAGATTGGGGGTTTGATGAGCAGTTCTTC. Translation gives CSARDWGFDEQFF.

This clonotype was counted ten times or more. CDR3 in amino acids: CASSRDRAYNEQFF. In DNA, the CDR3 is TGTGCCAGCAGCCGGGACAGGGCTTACAATGAGCAGTTCTTC. V and J are TRBV7-2 and TRBJ2-1; 9 nucleotides line up with TRBD1. The germline gives CDR1 SGHTA, CDR2 FQGNSA. The CDR3 is 14 amino acids. Trimming took 5 bases from V and 4 from J; bases not matched to a gene: 3.

In this sample, this clonotype turned up a few times. The chain links TRBV4-3 to TRBJ1-4; D not resolved. Trimming cost V 3 bases and J 8 bases, with 10 bases left between them. This CDR3 comprises 13 residues. The germline V gene has CDR1 LGHNA and CDR2 YSLEER. This CDR3 reads CASSHPRVEKLFF. CDR3 in DNA: TGCGCCAGCAGCCACCCGCGGGTAGAAAAACTGTTTTTT.

There are a few counts of this clonotype. This chain joins TRBV29-1 and TRBJ1-1; TRBD1 agrees at 8 bases. J was trimmed by 5 bases and V by 6 bases; bases with no gene match: 5. The CDR3 sequence is 12 residues long. CDR1 and CDR2 (germline): SQVTM, ANQGSEA. The DNA for the CDR3 is TGCAGCGTCGACAGGGGCCCGACTGAAGCTTTCTTT. This translates into CSVDRGPTEAFF.

The rearrangement uses TRBV6-2 or TRBV6-3 and TRBJ2-5; 10 bases align to TRBD2. V was pared by 7 bases and J by 4 bases, with 6 bases of the junction left unmatched. There are 14 residues in the CDR3. The V gene's germline CDR1 is MNHEY and CDR2 SVGEGT. The CDR3 here is CASNGASGGETQYF. The CDR3 DNA follows: TGTGCCAGCAACGGAGCTAGCGGGGGAGAGACCCAGTACTTC.

This clonotype has just a few counts. DNA for the CDR3: TGTGCCAGCAACCCCAGGGGTATGAACACTGAAGCTTTCTTT. Translated, it gives CASNPRGMNTEAFF. The genes are TRBV12-3 or TRBV12-4 and TRBJ1-1; a possible D gene is TRBD1 (6 bases). V shed 7 bases and J shed 0 bases, with 12 bases lying between them. The CDR3 loop spans 14 amino acids.

This chain joins TRBV9 and TRBJ1-1; D ambiguous. This CDR3 is built from 16 residues. Per germline, CDR1 SGDLS and CDR2 YYNGEE. Trimming took off 0 bases at V and 4 bases at J, with 16 bases between the two ends. The CDR3 is CASSVDPSARGTEAFF. The DNA for the CDR3 is TGTGCCAGCAGCGTAGACCCATCCGCACGGGGCACTGAAGCTTTCTTT. Supplemented by reference TRBV9 and TRBJ1-1, the full variable domain reads DSGVTQTPKHLITATGQRVTLRCSPRSGDLSVYWYQQSLDQGLQFLIQYYNGEERAKGNILERFSAQQFPDLHSELNLSSLELGDSALYFCASSVDPSARGTEAFFGQGTRLTVV.

The chain employs TRBV6-2 or TRBV6-3 and TRBJ2-1, with D hard to call. The germline gives CDR1 MNHEY, CDR2 SVGEGT. Trimming removed 6 bases from V and 8 bases from J, with 20 bases in between. The CDR3 covers 15 residues. Written as DNA, the CDR3 is TGTGCCAGCAGCCTACTACCAGCCCTTCTCGATGAGCAGTTCTTC. This gives the protein CASSLLPALLDEQFF.

The chain recombines TRBV28 with TRBJ2-1, with 15 bases lining up with TRBD2. Trimming cost V 7 bases and J 9 bases; bases outside gene matches: 7. The CDR3 runs 15 residues. The germline CDR1 and CDR2 sequences are MDHEN and SYDVKM. CDR3 in amino acids: CASTDGTSGGPEQFF. In DNA, the CDR3 is TGTGCCAGCACCGATGGGACTAGCGGGGGGCCTGAGCAGTTCTTC. Drawing the rest from reference TRBV28 and TRBJ2-1, the complete variable domain is DVKVTQSSRYLVKRTGEKVFLECVQDMDHENMFWYRQDPGLGLRLIYFSYDVKMKEKGDIPEGYSVSREKKERFSLILESASTNQTSMYLCASTDGTSGGPEQFFGPGTRLTVL.

The chain joins TRBV6-2 or TRBV6-3 to TRBJ2-4; no definite D call. The CDR3 runs to 15 residues. Trimming removed 2 bases from V and 7 bases from J, with 15 bases in between. CDR1 and CDR2 from the germline V gene are MNHEY and SVGEGT. The CDR3 DNA sequence: TGTGCCAGCAGTTACCGTCCTCTTCGGGCGAACATTCAGTACTTC. Translated: CASSYRPLRANIQYF.